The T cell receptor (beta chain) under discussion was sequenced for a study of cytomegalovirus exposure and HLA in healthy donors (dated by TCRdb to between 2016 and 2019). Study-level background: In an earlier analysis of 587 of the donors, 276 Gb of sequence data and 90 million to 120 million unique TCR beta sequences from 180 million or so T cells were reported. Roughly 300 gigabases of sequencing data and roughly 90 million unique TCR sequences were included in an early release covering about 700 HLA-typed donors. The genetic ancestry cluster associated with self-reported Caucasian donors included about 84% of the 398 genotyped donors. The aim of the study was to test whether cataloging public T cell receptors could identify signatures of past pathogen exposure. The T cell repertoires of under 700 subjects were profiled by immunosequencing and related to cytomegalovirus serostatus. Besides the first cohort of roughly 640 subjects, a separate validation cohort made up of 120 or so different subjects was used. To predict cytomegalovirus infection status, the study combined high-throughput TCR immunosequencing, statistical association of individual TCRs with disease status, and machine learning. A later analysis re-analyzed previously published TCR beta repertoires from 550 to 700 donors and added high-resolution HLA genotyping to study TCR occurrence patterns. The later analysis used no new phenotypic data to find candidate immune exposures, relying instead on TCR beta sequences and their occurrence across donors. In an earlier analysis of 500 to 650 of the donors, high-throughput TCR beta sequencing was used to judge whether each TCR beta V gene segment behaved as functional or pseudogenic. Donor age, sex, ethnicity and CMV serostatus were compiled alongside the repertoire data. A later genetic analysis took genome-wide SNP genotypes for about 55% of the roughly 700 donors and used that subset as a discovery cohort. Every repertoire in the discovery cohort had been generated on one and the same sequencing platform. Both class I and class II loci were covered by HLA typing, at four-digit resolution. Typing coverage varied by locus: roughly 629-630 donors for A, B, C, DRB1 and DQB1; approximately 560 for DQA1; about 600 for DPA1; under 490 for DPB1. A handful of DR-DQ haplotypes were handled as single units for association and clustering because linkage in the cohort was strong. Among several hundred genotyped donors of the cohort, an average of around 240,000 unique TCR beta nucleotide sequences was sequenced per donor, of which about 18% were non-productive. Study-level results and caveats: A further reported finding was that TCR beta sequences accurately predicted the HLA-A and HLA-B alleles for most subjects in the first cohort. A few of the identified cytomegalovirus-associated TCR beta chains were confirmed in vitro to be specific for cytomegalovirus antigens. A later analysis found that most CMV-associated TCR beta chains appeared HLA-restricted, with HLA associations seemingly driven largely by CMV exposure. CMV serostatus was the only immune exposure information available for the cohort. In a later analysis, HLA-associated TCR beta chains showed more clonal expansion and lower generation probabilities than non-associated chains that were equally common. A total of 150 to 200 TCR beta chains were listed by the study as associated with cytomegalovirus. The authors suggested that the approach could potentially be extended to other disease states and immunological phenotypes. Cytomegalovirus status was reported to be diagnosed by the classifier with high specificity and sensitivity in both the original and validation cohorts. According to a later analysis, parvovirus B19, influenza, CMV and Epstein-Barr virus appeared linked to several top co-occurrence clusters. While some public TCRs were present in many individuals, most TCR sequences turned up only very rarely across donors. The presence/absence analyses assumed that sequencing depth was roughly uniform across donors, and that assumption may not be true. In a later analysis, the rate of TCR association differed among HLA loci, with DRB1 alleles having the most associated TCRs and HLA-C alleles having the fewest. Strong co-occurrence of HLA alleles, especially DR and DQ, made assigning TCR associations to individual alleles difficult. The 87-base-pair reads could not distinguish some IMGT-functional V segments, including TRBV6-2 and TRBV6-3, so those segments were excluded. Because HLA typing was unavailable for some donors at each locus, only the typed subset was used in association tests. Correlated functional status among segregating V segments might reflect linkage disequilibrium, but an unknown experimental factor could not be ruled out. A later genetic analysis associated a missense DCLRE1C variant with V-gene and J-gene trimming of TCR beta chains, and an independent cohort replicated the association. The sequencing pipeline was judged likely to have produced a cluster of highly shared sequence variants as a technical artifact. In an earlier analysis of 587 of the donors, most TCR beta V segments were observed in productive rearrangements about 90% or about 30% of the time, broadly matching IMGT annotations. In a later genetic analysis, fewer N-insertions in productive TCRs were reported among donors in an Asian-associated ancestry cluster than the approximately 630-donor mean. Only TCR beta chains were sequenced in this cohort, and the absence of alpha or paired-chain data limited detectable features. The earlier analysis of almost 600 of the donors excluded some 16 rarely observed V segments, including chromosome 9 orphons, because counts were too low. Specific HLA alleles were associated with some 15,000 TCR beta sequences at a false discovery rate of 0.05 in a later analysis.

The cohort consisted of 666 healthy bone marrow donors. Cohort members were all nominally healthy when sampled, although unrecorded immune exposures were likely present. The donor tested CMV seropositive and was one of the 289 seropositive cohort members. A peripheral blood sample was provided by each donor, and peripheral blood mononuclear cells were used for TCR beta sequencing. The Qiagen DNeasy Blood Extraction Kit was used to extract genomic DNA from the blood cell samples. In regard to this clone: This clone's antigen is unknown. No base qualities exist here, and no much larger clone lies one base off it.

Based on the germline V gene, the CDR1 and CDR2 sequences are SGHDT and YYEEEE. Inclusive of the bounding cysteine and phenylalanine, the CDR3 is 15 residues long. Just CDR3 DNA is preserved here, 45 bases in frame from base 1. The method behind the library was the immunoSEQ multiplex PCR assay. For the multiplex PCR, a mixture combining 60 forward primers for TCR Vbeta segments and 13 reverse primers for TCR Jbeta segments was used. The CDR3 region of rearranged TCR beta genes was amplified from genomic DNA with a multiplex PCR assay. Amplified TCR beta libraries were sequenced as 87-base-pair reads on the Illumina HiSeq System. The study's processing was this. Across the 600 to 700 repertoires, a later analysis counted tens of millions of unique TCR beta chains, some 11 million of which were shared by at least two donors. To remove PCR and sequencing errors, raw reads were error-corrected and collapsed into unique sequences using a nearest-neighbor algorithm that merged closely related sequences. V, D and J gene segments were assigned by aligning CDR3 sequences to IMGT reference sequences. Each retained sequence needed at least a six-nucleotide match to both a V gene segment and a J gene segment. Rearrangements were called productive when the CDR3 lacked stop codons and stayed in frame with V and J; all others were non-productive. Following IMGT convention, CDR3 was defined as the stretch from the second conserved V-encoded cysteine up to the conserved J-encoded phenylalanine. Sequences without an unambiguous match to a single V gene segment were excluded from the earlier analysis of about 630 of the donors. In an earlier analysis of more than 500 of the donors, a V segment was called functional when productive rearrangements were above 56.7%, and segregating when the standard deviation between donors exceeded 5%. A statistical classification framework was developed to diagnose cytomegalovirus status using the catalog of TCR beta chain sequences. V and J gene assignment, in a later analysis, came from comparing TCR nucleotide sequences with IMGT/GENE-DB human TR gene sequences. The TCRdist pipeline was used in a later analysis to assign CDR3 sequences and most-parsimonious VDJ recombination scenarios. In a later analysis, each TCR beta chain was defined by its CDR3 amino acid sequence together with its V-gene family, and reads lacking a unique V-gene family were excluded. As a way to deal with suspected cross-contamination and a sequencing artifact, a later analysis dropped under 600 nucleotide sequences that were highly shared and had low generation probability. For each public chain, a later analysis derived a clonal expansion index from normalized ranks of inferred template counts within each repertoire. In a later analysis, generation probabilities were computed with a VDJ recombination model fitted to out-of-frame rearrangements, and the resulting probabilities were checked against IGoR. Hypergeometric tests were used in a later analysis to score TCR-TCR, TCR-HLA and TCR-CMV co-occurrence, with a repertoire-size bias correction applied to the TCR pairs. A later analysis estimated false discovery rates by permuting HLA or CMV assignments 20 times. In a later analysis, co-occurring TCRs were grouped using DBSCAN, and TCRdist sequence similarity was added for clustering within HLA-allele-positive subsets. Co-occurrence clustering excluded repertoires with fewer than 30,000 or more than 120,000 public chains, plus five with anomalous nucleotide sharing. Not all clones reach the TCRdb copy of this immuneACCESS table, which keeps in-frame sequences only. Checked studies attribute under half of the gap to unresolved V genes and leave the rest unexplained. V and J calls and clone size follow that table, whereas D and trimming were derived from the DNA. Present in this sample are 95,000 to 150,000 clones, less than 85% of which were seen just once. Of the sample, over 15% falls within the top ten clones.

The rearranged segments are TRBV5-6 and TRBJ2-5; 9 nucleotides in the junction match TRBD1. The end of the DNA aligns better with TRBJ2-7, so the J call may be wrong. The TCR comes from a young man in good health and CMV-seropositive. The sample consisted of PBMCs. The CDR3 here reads CASSLAGTGYSEQYF. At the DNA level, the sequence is TGTGCCAGCAGCTTGGCCGGGACAGGGTACAGCGAGCAGTACTTC.